The sequence of this T cell receptor (beta chain) was determined in a study of cytomegalovirus exposure and HLA in healthy donors. General study findings and limits: Later, an analysis found that TCR clusters from the first cohort tended to co-occur in the roughly 130 validation repertoires.

A word on this clone: No antigen is known for it.

Trimming pared 6 bases from V and 3 bases from J, leaving 9 bases between. The CDR3 runs to 13 residues. Germline V gene lookup returns CDR1 SGHNT and CDR2 YYREEE (reference sequence). TCRdb's copy holds only in-frame clones and misses some; the assay was immunoSEQ multiplex PCR. The sample carries about 110,000 clones, 88% recorded once. This clonotype originated in a woman younger than 30 in good health and CMV-seronegative. Sequencing was done on a sample of PBMCs. The chain employs TRBV5-4 and TRBJ2-2; D is uncertain. CDR3 nucleotides: TGTGCCAGCACACGAGGTGACACCGGGGAGCTGTTTTTT. This codes for CASTRGDTGELFF.